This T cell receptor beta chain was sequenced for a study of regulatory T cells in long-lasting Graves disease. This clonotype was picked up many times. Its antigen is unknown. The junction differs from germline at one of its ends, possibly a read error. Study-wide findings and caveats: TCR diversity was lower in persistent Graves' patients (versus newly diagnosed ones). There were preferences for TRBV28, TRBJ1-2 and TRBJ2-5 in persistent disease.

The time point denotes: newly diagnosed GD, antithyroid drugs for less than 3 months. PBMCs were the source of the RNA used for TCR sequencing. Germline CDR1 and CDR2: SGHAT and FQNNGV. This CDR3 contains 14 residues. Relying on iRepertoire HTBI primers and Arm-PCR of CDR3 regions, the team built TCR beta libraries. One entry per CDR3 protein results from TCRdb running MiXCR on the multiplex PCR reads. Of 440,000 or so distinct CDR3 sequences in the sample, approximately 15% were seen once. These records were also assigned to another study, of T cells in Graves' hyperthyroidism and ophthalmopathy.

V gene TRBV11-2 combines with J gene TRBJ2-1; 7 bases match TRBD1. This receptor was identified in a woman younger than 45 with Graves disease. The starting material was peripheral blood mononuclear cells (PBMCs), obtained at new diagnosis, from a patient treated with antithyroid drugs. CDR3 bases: TGTGCCAGCAGCCTAGACAGGGCCTACAATGAGCAGTTCTTC. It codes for CASSLDRAYNEQFF.